This T cell receptor (beta chain) was sequenced for a study of early T cells in non-severe SARS-CoV-2 infection. TCRdb analysed the 5' RACE reads with MiXCR anew, one entry per CDR3 protein. The sample has tens of thousands of distinct CDR3 sequences; roughly a tenth are singletons. Germline CDR1 reads SGDLS; CDR2 reads YYNGEE. The CDR3 covers 15 residues. Trimming cost V 4 bases and J 3 bases, with 15 bases left between them. Many counts were recorded for this clonotype. Sequences were derived from whole blood, sampled at baseline. This receptor was obtained from an adult who was a healthcare worker with PCR-confirmed SARS-CoV-2 infection or an uninfected control (not recorded which). The chain recombines TRBV9 with TRBJ2-3, with D possibly matching TRBD2 (6 bases). In DNA form, the CDR3 reads TGTGCCAGCAGCATCGCTAGCGTAGGTACAGATACGCAGTATTTT. This sequence encodes CASSIASVGTDTQYF.